These 21 T cell receptor beta chains were all obtained from the same sample, sequenced in a study of blood T cells in healthy people across ages (dated by TCRdb to between 2014 and 2016). Library preparation employed 5' RACE. A second PCR of roughly 7 to 11 cycles was performed with a sample-barcoded 5' primer and a J-beta primer mix. TCRdb reprocessed the public reads (quality trimming at Q25 with fastp, clone calling with MiXCR) and kept in-frame beta chains. Rows are combined by CDR3 protein, so each entry shows the most common genes and DNA. The table for this sample lists fewer than 2,000,000 distinct CDR3 sequences; approximately 39% of them were counted only once. Jointly, the top ten make up roughly 24% of the sample. The sequencing sample was made of blood. Source of these receptors: a human donor in good health.

This clonotype was counted a few times. This rearrangement joins TRBV28 to TRBJ2-1, with D possibly matching TRBD2 (5 bases). Germline V gene data show CDR1 as MDHEN and CDR2 as SYDVKM. The CDR3 has 11 amino acids. V gave up 6 bases and J gave up 6 bases, with 6 bases separating them. The CDR3 sequence: CASRDSNEQFF. CDR3 DNA: TGTGCCAGCAGGGACTCCAATGAGCAGTTCTTC.

This chain links TRBV9 with TRBJ1-3, with D perhaps TRBD1 (6 bases). The germline V gene has CDR1 SGDLS and CDR2 YYNGEE. V lost 0 bases and J lost 4, with 17 bases in between. This CDR3 is 17 amino acids long. The CDR3 bases are TGTGCCAGCAGCGTAGTGGCAGGGGCCTTACAAGGAAACACCATATATTTT. Translated, it gives CASSVVAGALQGNTIYF.

This clonotype was counted a few times. The chain combines TRBV29-1 with TRBJ1-1; possible D gene TRBD1, 5 bases. Germline values: CDR1 SQVTM, CDR2 ANQGSEA. Trimming pared 7 bases from V and 0 bases from J, leaving 9 bases between. This CDR3 has 12 residues. Written as DNA, the CDR3 is TGCAGCGCCTGGGACCTGAACACTGAAGCTTTCTTT. This gives the protein CSAWDLNTEAFF. The full variable domain, rest sourced from reference TRBV29-1 and TRBJ1-1, is SAVISQKPSRDICQRGTSLTIQCQVDSQVTMMFWYRQQPGQSLTLIATANQGSEATYESGFVIDKFPISRPNLTFSTLTVSNMSPEDSSIYLCSAWDLNTEAFFGQGTRLTVV.

This clonotype was seen a handful of times. The V call is TRBV7-2, the J call TRBJ1-2; 7 bases fit TRBD1. This CDR3 has 15 residues. From germline, CDR1 is SGHTA and CDR2 FQGNSA. The ends lost 5 bases at V and 4 bases at J; junction bases unmatched: 10. CDR3 sequence reads: CASSTDRAHPYGYTF. For the CDR3, the DNA is TGTGCCAGCAGCACAGACAGGGCGCACCCCTATGGCTACACCTTC.

V gene TRBV4-3 combines with J gene TRBJ2-5; D might be TRBD1 or TRBD2, each matching 5 bases. Germline assignment: CDR1 LGHNA and CDR2 YSLEER. V was trimmed by 0 bases and J by 5 bases, leaving 13 bases between them. The CDR3 covers 15 residues. The CDR3 protein is CASSQDTRGYETQYF. In DNA, the CDR3 is TGCGCCAGCAGCCAAGATACGAGGGGCTATGAGACCCAGTACTTC.

The chain couples TRBV29-1 to TRBJ2-3; 7 nucleotides agree with TRBD2. Germline V gene data show CDR1 as SQVTM and CDR2 as ANQGSEA. Unmatched junction bases numbered 3, after V lost 5 bases and J lost 4 bases. This CDR3 is built from 12 residues. This chain's CDR3 is CSVNGGSDTQYF. The CDR3 DNA is TGCAGCGTTAACGGGGGGTCAGATACGCAGTATTTT.

The chain couples TRBV20-1 to TRBJ1-6; 10 nucleotides agree with TRBD1. This CDR3 comprises 16 residues. The germline CDR1 and CDR2 sequences are DFQATT and SNEGSKA (reference sequence). The J segment lost 9 bases and the V segment lost 4 bases, leaving 12 bases of the junction unmatched. For the CDR3, the DNA is TGCAGTGCTACATCGACAGGGGGCGAATGGAGTTCACCCCTCCACTTT. Translation gives CSATSTGGEWSSPLHF.

This clonotype was counted only a few times. This sequence joins TRBV7-9 and TRBJ2-5; D might be TRBD1 (5 bases). Trimming took off 5 bases at V and 2 bases at J, with 15 bases between the two ends. Germline V gene lookup returns CDR1 SEHNR and CDR2 FQNEAQ (reference sequence). The CDR3 extends over 15 amino acids. CDR3 DNA: TGTGCCAGCAGCGAGAGTATGGGGCCTCAAGAGACCCAGTACTTC. Encoded protein: CASSESMGPQETQYF.

This clonotype was seen a few times. CDR3 nucleotide sequence: TGTGCCAGCAGACGACTGAGGGGTCCCTACGAGCAGTACTTC. Translated, it gives CASRRLRGPYEQYF. V and J are TRBV2 and TRBJ2-7; D is perhaps TRBD1 or TRBD2 (5 bases each). CDR1 is SNHLY and CDR2 is FYNNEI in the germline V gene. The CDR3 has 14 amino acids. V lost 6 bases and J lost 2, with 14 bases in between.

The chain has TRBV29-1 and TRBJ1-2; 9 bases align to TRBD1. This CDR3 is built from 16 residues. Looked up from germline, CDR1 is SQVTM and CDR2 is ANQGSEA. With 1 base clipped from V and 6 bases from J, the junction kept 12 bases outside the gene matches. CDR3 protein: CSVEGTGVGGGNGYTF. The CDR3 region has the DNA TGCAGCGTTGAAGGGACAGGGGTAGGAGGAGGGAATGGCTACACCTTC. Full variable domain (rest looked up from reference TRBV29-1 and TRBJ1-2): SAVISQKPSRDICQRGTSLTIQCQVDSQVTMMFWYRQQPGQSLTLIATANQGSEATYESGFVIDKFPISRPNLTFSTLTVSNMSPEDSSIYLCSVEGTGVGGGNGYTFGSGTRLTVV.

This clonotype came up once. CDR3: CASSMSGGDHYEQYF. The CDR3 nucleotides read TGTGCCAGCAGCATGAGCGGGGGGGATCACTACGAGCAGTACTTC. This chain connects TRBV7-9 to TRBJ2-7; 10 positions agree with TRBD2. Germline loops: CDR1 SEHNR, CDR2 FQNEAQ (reference sequence). This CDR3 region has 15 residues. V lost 5 bases, J lost 3 bases, and 7 bases stayed unmatched.

The chain carries TRBV6-2 or TRBV6-3 and TRBJ2-5; a possible D gene is TRBD2 (6 bases). The V gene lost 2 bases and the J gene lost 2 bases, with 15 bases spanning the gap. The CDR3 extends over 16 amino acids. CDR1 MNHEY and CDR2 SVGEGT come from the germline V gene. CDR3 sequence: CASSYVAGNGQETQYF. Here the CDR3 DNA reads TGTGCCAGCAGTTACGTCGCGGGGAATGGGCAAGAGACCCAGTACTTC.

The CDR3 nucleotides are TGTGCCAGCACCCTGGCGAGGAGGAGCACTGAAGCTTTCTTT. It is translated as CASTLARRSTEAFF. The rearrangement joins TRBV5-6 to TRBJ1-1; D call uncertain. Germline loops: CDR1 SGHDT, CDR2 YYEEEE. The CDR3 runs to 14 residues. Trimming took off 6 bases at V and 4 bases at J, with 16 bases between the two ends.

The rearrangement uses TRBV7-2 and TRBJ2-7; the D gene is possibly TRBD1 (7 bases). In germline, CDR1 is SGHTA, CDR2 FQGNSA. Deletions cut 5 bases from V and 3 bases from J, with 17 bases between. The CDR3 covers 15 residues. The CDR3 DNA follows: TGTGCCAGCAGCCCCATGGCAGGGGGGTACTACGAGCAGTACTTC. Its translation is CASSPMAGGYYEQYF.

V is TRBV19 and J is TRBJ1-5; perhaps TRBD1 as D (5 bases). Per germline, CDR1 LNHDA and CDR2 SQIVND (reference sequence). The CDR3 contains 14 residues. V was trimmed by 0 bases and J by 6 bases, leaving 9 bases between them. The CDR3 DNA reads TGTGCCAGTAGTATAGATTTGGGGACTCAGCCCCAGCATTTT. Its protein is CASSIDLGTQPQHF.

The J gene is TRBJ1-5, the V gene TRBV28, with D unresolved. V was pared by 6 bases and J by 6 bases, with 15 bases between. CDR3 length: 14 residues. Germline CDR1 reads MDHEN; CDR2 reads SYDVKM. The CDR3 DNA sequence: TGTGCCAGCAGCCCTAGAGGGTTAAGTCAGCCCCAGCATTTT. Translated, it gives CASSPRGLSQPQHF.

This clonotype was detected only a few times. The chain joins TRBV10-2 to TRBJ1-2; 7 bases fit TRBD1. The CDR3 spans 19 residues. The germline V gene has CDR1 WSHSY and CDR2 SAAADI. The J segment lost 2 bases and the V segment lost 9 bases, leaving 24 bases of the junction unmatched. The CDR3 loop reads CASKLSARDRDNLNYGYTF. The CDR3 DNA sequence: TGCGCCAGTAAACTCTCTGCCCGGGACAGAGATAACCTCAACTATGGCTACACCTTC.

With regard to this clonotype: Compared with germline, one end of the junction differs, possibly owing to a read error. V gene TRBV20-1 combines with J gene TRBJ2-7, with 10 bases identical to TRBD1. The J call could be wrong; TRBJ2-5 is a better fit for the DNA end. Germline V gene data show CDR1 as DFQATT and CDR2 as SNEGSKA (reference sequence). The CDR3 is made up of 16 amino acids. The CDR3 region has the DNA TGCAGTGTTAGAGATTCGAGACAGGGGGCTTTAGAGACCCAGTACTTC. It encodes CSVRDSRQGALETQYF.

This clonotype was observed a handful of times. The chain uses TRBV7-9 and TRBJ2-1; 8 positions match TRBD2. The junction had 3 bases not matched to a gene; V was cut back by 3 bases and J by 2 bases. In germline, CDR1 is SEHNR, CDR2 FQNEAQ (reference sequence). The CDR3 consists of 15 residues. The CDR3 coding sequence is TGTGCCAGCAGCTTCACTAGCGGAACCTACAATGAGCAGTTCTTC. Protein sequence: CASSFTSGTYNEQFF. Looking up the rest from reference TRBV7-9 and TRBJ2-1 gives the full variable domain: DTGVSQNPRHKITKRGQNVTFRCDPISEHNRLYWYRQTLGQGPEFLTYFQNEAQLEKSRLLSDRFSAERPKGSFSTLEIQRTEQGDSAMYLCASSFTSGTYNEQFFGPGTRLTVL.

In DNA, the CDR3 is TGCAGCGTTGCTGTGCGGGGGGTCAATGAGCAGTTCTTC. Translated: CSVAVRGVNEQFF. The chain carries TRBV29-1 and TRBJ2-1; 8 nucleotides line up with TRBD2. This CDR3 region has 13 residues. The V gene end was trimmed by 4 bases and the J gene end by 6 bases; junction bases not matched to a gene: 5. Germline loops: CDR1 SQVTM, CDR2 ANQGSEA.

This clonotype was counted between two and nine times. The chain carries TRBV7-9 and TRBJ2-7; TRBD2 agrees at 7 bases. CDR1 is SEHNR and CDR2 is FQNEAQ in the germline V gene (reference sequence). After removal of 3 bases from V and 2 bases from J, the junction contained 7 bases not matched to a gene. This CDR3 region has 15 residues. The CDR3 nucleotides read TGTGCCAGCAGCTTGGGGGGGGGTAGAACCTACGAGCAGTACTTC. It specifies CASSLGGGRTYEQYF.